Listed below are T cell receptor beta chains from one sample, sequenced in a study of blood T cells in healthy people across ages. TCRdb re-derived calls from the 5' RACE reads in MiXCR, one entry per CDR3 protein. The repertoire holds a few hundred thousand distinct CDR3 sequences, 52% seen once, with around 49% in the top ten. The sample comprised blood. The origin of the receptors is a man aged 55-75 years in good health. The CDR3 runs from the conserved cysteine through the conserved F or W. D genes are given only for firm matches. Clone size, where shown, is once, few, many, or a class for clones that have expanded.

size,J,V,D,DNA,CDR3
few,TRBJ2-7,TRBV3-1,-,TGTGCCAGCAGCCAATTTCCCTACGAGCAGTACTTC,CASSQFPYEQYF
-,TRBJ1-5,TRBV10-3,TRBD1,TGTGCCATTTCGGACAGGGAGGATCAGCCCCAGCATTTT,CAISDREDQPQHF
-,TRBJ2-7,TRBV6-2/TRBV6-3,-,TGTGCCAGCAGTCCCCTACTAGGAAGGTACGAGCAGTACTTC,CASSPLLGRYEQYF
few,TRBJ2-1,TRBV7-2,-,TGTGCCAGCAGCCTAAACCTAGCTAACCGTCAGTTCTTC,CASSLNLANRQFF
-,TRBJ2-7,TRBV5-6,TRBD2,TGTGCCAGCAGCTCCTCGGAACTAGCGGCCTCCTACGAGCAGTACTTC,CASSSSELAASYEQYF
few,TRBJ1-6,TRBV11-2,-,TGTGCCAGCAGCAACAGCGGGTCTTCACCCCTCCACTTT,CASSNSGSSPLHF
-,TRBJ2-7,TRBV28,TRBD1,TGTGCCAGCAGTTTCCCCGGACAGGGACTTCTTACCTACGAGCAGTACTTC,CASSFPGQGLLTYEQYF
many,TRBJ2-1,TRBV10-3,-,TGTGCCATCAGTGGAGGGACTTCCTACAATGAGCAGTTCTTC,CAISGGTSYNEQFF
-,TRBJ1-1,TRBV28,TRBD1,TGTGCCAGCAGTCAGGACAGGGGGAGGTACACTGAAGCTTTCTTT,CASSQDRGRYTEAFF
-,TRBJ2-5,TRBV7-7,-,TGTGCTAGCAGCTTAGCCCGGGGTGACGAGACCCAGTACTTC,CASSLARGDETQYF
-,TRBJ1-2,TRBV21-1,-,TGTGCCAGCAGCGACGGGACAGAAAATAACTATGGCTACACCTTC,CASSDGTENNYGYTF
-,TRBJ1-1,TRBV29-1,-,TGCAGCGTTGTTATTTCGGGCACAAACACTGAAGCTTTCTTT,CSVVISGTNTEAFF
-,TRBJ2-5,TRBV18,-,TGTGCCAGCTCGGCCGAGACAGGAGAGACCCAGTACTTC,CASSAETGETQYF
-,TRBJ1-4,TRBV18,-,TGTGCCAGCTTTTCGTACAGCCGTGAAAAACTGTTTTTT,CASFSYSREKLFF
-,TRBJ1-2,TRBV7-8,TRBD1,TGTGCCAGCAGCTTAGGGCAGGGGGCGTCGGGTGGCTACACCTTC,CASSLGQGASGGYTF
-,TRBJ1-6,TRBV25-1,-,TGTGCCAGCAGTGGGGGTCGCGCCTATAATTCACCCCTCCACTTT,CASSGGRAYNSPLHF
-,TRBJ2-7,TRBV2,-,TGTGCCAACAGTGAAGTTCTCGAGCAGTACTTC,CANSEVLEQYF
-,TRBJ2-5,TRBV2,TRBD1,TGTGCCAGTTCGACAGGGCAAGAGACCCAGTACTTC,CASSTGQETQYF
many,TRBJ2-1,TRBV30,-,TGTGCCTGGAGTGTAAGGCGAGCCTACAATGAGCAGTTCTTC,CAWSVRRAYNEQFF
few,TRBJ2-5,TRBV7-9,TRBD2,TGTGCCAGCAGCACCCGCGGGACTAGTATCGGGACCCAGTACTTC,CASSTRGTSIGTQYF
-,TRBJ2-7,TRBV7-9,-,TGTGCCAGCAGCTTAGAGACAGCCACCTACGAGCAGTACTTC,CASSLETATYEQYF
few,TRBJ1-1,TRBV5-1,-,TGCGCCAGCAGCTTGGCCATCGGGGGGAGAGCCACTGAAGCTTTCTTT,CASSLAIGGRATEAFF
-,TRBJ2-7,TRBV2,-,TGTGTCAGCAGTGATCCGGCGGGGGCCACCGAGCAGTACTTC,CVSSDPAGATEQYF
-,TRBJ2-2,TRBV20-1,TRBD1,TGCAGTGCTAGAGATGGACAGGGGGAGACCGGGGAGCTGTTTTTT,CSARDGQGETGELFF
-,TRBJ1-5,TRBV12-3/TRBV12-4,-,TGTGCCAGCAGTTTCGGACGGAATAGCAATCAGCCCCAGCATTTT,CASSFGRNSNQPQHF
once,TRBJ2-1,TRBV21-1,-,TGTGCCAGCAGCAAATCTCACTACAGGGGACCCTACAATGAGCAGTTCTTC,CASSKSHYRGPYNEQFF
-,TRBJ2-7,TRBV7-6,-,TGTGCCAGCAGCTTAGTCCCTGACGAGCAGTACTTC,CASSLVPDEQYF
-,TRBJ2-3,TRBV27,TRBD2,TGTGCCAGCAGCACCCGGACTAGCGGGGGAGTCACAGATACGCAGTATTTT,CASSTRTSGGVTDTQYF
-,TRBJ2-7,TRBV24-1,TRBD2,TGTGCCACCAGTGATGGTAGCGGGACTTCCTACGAGCAGTACTTC,CATSDGSGTSYEQYF
-,TRBJ1-6,TRBV29-1,-,TGCAGCGTGGGGGACACCGACAATTCACCCCTCCACTTT,CSVGDTDNSPLHF
-,TRBJ2-3,TRBV20-1,TRBD2,TGCAGTGCTAGTAAAGTAACGGGGGGGATTGTAGATACGCAGTATTTT,CSASKVTGGIVDTQYF
-,TRBJ1-3,TRBV11-2,-,TGTGCCAGCAGCTTGACGACAGCTGACTCTGGAAACACCATATATTTT,CASSLTTADSGNTIYF
few,TRBJ2-1,TRBV28,-,TGTGCCAGCACCGACACTAGGGATGAGCAGTTCTTC,CASTDTRDEQFF
many,TRBJ1-6,TRBV5-1,-,TGCGCCAGCAGCTCAGGTTATTCACCCCTCCACTTT,CASSSGYSPLHF
-,TRBJ2-5,TRBV4-1,TRBD2,TGCGCCAGCAGCCAAGATCCGGGACTAGCGGGGGGTCAAGAGACCCAGTACTTC,CASSQDPGLAGGQETQYF